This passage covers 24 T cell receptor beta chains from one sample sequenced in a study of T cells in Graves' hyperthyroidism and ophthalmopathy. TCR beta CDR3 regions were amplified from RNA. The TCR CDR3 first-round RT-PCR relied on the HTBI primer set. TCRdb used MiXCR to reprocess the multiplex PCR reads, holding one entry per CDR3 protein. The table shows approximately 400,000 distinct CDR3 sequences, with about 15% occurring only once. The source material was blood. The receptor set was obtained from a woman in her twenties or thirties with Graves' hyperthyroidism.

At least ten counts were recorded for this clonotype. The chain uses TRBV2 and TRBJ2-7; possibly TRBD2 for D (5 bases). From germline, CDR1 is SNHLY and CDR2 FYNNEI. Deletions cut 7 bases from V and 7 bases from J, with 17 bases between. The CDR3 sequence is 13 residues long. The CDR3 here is CASTVGETVEQYF. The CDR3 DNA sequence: TGTGCCAGCACCGTGGGAGAAACAGTGGAGCAGTACTTC.

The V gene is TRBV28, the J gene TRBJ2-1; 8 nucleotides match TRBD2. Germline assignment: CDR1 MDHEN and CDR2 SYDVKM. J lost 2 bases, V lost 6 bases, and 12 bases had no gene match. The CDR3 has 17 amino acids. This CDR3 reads CASRGGGAGGTYNEQFF. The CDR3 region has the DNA TGTGCCAGCAGGGGGGGGGGGGCGGGAGGTACCTACAATGAGCAGTTCTTC. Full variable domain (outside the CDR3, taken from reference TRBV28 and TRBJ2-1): DVKVTQSSRYLVKRTGEKVFLECVQDMDHENMFWYRQDPGLGLRLIYFSYDVKMKEKGDIPEGYSVSREKKERFSLILESASTNQTSMYLCASRGGGAGGTYNEQFFGPGTRLTVL.

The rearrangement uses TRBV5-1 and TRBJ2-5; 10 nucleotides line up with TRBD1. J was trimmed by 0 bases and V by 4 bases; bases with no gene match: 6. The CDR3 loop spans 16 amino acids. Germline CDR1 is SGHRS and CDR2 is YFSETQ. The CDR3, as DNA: TGCGCCAGCAGCCGCCCGGGACAGGGGTACCAAGAGACCCAGTACTTC. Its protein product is CASSRPGQGYQETQYF.

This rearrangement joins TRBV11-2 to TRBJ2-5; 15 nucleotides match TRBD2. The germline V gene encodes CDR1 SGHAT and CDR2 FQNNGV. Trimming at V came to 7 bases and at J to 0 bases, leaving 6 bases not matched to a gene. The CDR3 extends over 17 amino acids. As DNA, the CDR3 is TGTGCCAGCACCGGGACTAGCGGGAGGCGGTACCAAGAGACCCAGTACTTC. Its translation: CASTGTSGRRYQETQYF. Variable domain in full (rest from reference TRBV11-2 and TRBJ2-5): EAGVAQSPRYKIIEKRQSVAFWCNPISGHATLYWYQQILGQGPKLLIQFQNNGVVDDSQLPKDRFSAERLKGVDSTLKIQPAKLEDSAVYLCASTGTSGRRYQETQYFGPGTRLLVL.

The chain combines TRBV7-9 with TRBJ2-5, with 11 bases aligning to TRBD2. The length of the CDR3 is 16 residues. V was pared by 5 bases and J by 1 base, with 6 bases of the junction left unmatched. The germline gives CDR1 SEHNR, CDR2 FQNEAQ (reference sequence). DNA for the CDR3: TGTGCCAGCAGCAGGGGACTAGCGGCCTTCCAAGAGACCCAGTACTTC. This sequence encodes CASSRGLAAFQETQYF.

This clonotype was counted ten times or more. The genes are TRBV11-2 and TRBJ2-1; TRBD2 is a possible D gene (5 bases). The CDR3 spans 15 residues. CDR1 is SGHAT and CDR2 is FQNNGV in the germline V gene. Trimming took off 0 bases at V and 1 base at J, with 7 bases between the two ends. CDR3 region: CASSLELESYNEQFF. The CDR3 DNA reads TGTGCCAGCAGCTTAGAACTAGAATCCTACAATGAGCAGTTCTTC. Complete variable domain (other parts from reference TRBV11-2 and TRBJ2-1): EAGVAQSPRYKIIEKRQSVAFWCNPISGHATLYWYQQILGQGPKLLIQFQNNGVVDDSQLPKDRFSAERLKGVDSTLKIQPAKLEDSAVYLCASSLELESYNEQFFGPGTRLTVL.

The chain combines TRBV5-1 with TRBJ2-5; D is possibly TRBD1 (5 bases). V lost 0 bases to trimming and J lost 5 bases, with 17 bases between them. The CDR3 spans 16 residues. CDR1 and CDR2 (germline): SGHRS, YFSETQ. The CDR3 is CASSLDGRVSRETQYF. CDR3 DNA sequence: TGCGCCAGCAGCTTGGACGGCAGGGTGAGCCGGGAGACCCAGTACTTC.

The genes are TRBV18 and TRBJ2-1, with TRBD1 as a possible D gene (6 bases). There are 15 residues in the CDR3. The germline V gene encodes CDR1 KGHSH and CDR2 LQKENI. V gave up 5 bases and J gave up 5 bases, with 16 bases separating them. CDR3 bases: TGTGCCAGCTCAAATGAACAAACAGGGAACAATGAGCAGTTCTTC. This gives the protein CASSNEQTGNNEQFF. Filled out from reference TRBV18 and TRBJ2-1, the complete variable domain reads NAGVMQNPRHLVRRRGQEARLRCSPMKGHSHVYWYRQLPEEGLKFMVYLQKENIIDESGMPKERFSAEFPKEGPSILRIQQVVRGDSAAYFCASSNEQTGNNEQFFGPGTRLTVL.

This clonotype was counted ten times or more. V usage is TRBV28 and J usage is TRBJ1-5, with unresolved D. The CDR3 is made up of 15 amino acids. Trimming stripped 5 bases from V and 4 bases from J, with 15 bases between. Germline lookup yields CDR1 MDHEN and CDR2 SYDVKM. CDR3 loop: CASSPAGHSNQPQHF. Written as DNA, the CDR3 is TGTGCCAGCAGTCCCGCCGGCCATTCGAATCAGCCCCAGCATTTT.

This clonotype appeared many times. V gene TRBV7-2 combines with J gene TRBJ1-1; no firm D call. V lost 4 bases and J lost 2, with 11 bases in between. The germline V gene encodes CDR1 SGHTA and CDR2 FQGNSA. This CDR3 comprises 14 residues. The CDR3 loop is CASSSFSGNTEAFF. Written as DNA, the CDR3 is TGTGCCAGCAGCTCGTTTTCAGGAAACACTGAAGCTTTCTTT.

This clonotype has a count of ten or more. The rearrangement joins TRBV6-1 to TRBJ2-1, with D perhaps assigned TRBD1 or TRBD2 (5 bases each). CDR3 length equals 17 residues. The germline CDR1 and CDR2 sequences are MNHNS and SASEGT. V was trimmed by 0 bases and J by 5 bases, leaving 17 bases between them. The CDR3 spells CASSEALPSRVNNEQFF. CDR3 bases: TGTGCCAGCAGTGAAGCGCTTCCTAGCAGGGTAAACAATGAGCAGTTCTTC.

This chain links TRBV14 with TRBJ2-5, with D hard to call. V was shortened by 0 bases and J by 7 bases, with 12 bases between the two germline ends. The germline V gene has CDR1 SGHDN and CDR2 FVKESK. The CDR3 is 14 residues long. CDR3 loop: CASSQEQPPRTQYF. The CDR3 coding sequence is TGTGCCAGCAGCCAAGAACAGCCGCCGAGGACCCAGTACTTC.

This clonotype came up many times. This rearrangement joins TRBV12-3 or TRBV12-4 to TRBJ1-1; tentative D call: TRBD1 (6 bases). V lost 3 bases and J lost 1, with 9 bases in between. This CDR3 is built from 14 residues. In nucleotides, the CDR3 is TGTGCCAGCAGTTTGCGGGGACAGAACACTGAAGCTTTCTTT. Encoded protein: CASSLRGQNTEAFF.

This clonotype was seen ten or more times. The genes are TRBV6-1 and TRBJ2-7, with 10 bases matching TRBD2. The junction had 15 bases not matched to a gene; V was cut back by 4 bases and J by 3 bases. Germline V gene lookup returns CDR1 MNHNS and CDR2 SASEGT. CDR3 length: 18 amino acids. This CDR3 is CASSGDSNLSGRYYEQYF. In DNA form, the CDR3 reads TGTGCCAGCAGTGGGGACTCAAACCTTAGCGGGAGGTACTACGAGCAGTACTTC.

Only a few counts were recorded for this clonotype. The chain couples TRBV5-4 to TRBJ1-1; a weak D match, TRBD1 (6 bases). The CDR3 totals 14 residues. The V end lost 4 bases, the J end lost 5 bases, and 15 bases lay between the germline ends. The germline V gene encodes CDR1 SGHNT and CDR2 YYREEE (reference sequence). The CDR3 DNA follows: TGTGCCAGCAGCCTACCGGGACACAGTACTGAAGCTTTCTTT. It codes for CASSLPGHSTEAFF.

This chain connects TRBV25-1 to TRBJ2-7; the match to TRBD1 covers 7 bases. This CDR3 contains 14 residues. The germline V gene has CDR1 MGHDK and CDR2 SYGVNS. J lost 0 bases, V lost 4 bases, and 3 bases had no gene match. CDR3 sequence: CASSGTGFSYEQYF. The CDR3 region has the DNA TGTGCCAGCAGTGGGACAGGATTCTCCTACGAGCAGTACTTC.

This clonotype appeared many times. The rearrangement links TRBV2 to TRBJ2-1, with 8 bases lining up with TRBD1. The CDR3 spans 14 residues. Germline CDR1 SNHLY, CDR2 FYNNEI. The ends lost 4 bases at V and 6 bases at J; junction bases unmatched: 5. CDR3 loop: CASSAPTGVNEQFF. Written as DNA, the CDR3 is TGTGCCAGCAGTGCACCGACAGGGGTCAATGAGCAGTTCTTC.

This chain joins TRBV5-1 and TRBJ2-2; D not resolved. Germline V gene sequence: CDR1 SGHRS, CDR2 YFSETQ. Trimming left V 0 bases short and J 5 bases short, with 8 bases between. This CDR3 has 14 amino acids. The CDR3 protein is CASSLGMRTGELFF. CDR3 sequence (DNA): TGCGCCAGCAGCTTGGGGATGCGGACCGGGGAGCTGTTTTTT.

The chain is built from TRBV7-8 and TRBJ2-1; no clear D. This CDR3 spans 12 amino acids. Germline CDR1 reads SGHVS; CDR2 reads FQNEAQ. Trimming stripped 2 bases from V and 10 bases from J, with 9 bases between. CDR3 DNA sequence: TGTGCCAGCAGCTTATTATCGAGGGAGCAGTTCTTC. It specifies CASSLLSREQFF.

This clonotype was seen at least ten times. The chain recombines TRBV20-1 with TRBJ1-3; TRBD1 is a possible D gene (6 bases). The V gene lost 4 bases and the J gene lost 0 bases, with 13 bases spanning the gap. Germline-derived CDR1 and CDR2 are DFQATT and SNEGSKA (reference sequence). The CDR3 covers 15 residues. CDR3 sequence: CSAKQTGHSGNTIYF. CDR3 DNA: TGCAGTGCTAAACAAACGGGACACTCTGGAAACACCATATATTTT.

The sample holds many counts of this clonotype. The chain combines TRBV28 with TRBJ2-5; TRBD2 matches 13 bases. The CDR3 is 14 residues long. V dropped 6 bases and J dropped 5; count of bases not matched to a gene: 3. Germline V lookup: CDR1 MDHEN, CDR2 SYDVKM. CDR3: CASRKLAGGETQYF. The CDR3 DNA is TGTGCCAGCAGAAAACTAGCGGGAGGGGAGACCCAGTACTTC.

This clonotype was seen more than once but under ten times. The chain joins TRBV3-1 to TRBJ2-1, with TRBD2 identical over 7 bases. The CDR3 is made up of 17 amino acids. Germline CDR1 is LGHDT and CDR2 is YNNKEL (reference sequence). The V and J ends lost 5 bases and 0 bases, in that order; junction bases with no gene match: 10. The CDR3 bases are TGTGCCAGCAGCTCAATCGGGCGGGGGACCTCCTACAATGAGCAGTTCTTC. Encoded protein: CASSSIGRGTSYNEQFF.

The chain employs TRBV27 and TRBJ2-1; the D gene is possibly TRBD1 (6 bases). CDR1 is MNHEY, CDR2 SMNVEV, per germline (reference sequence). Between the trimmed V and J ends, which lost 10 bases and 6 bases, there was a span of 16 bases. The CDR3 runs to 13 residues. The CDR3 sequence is CATTGLLRNEQFF. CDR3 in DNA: TGTGCCACCACAGGGTTACTACGCAATGAGCAGTTCTTC.

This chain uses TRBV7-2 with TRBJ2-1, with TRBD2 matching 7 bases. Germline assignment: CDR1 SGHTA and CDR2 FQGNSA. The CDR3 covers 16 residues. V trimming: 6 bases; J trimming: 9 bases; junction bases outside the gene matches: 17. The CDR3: CASRLIGRGVVSEQFF. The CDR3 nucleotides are TGTGCCAGCAGACTGATAGGGAGGGGCGTTGTTAGTGAGCAGTTCTTC.